The 10 T cell receptor beta chains below were found in one sample sequenced in a study of Ad26.COV2.S vaccination and SARS-CoV-2 variants. Libraries were prepared by immunoSEQ multiplex PCR; TCRdb keeps only in-frame clonotypes and omits some of them. The sample includes 350,000 to 450,000 clones, roughly 90% of them seen just once. Treatment given: some 19 received Ad26.COV2.S at low or high dose, single or two shots; 5 received placebo; per-sample allocation not given. The samples were gathered on day 63 after the first injection of vaccine or placebo. This sample comprised peripheral blood, obtained in a trial of Ad26.COV2.S vaccine versus placebo. The receptors were sampled from a person aged 18-65 years who received the Ad26.COV2.S COVID-19 vaccine or a placebo.

This rearrangement joins TRBV19 to TRBJ1-2; D is ambiguous. Germline CDR1 LNHDA, CDR2 SQIVND (reference sequence). V lost 4 bases and J 3 bases, leaving 12 bases between the germline ends. CDR3 size: 14 residues. CDR3 nucleotide sequence: TGTGCCAGTAGTACCCGGGAGGGCCACTATGGCTACACCTTC. Protein sequence: CASSTREGHYGYTF.

J is TRBJ1-4 and V is TRBV10-3; D not resolved. Per the germline V gene, CDR1 is ENHRY and CDR2 is SYGVKD. The V end was cut by 6 bases, the J end by 8 bases, with 19 bases between. This CDR3 is built from 15 residues. CDR3 nucleotide sequence: TGTGCCATCAGCCAGGATGGCAGAGGGCAAGAAAAACTGTTTTTT. It codes for CAISQDGRGQEKLFF.

This clone is a singleton in its sample. J is TRBJ2-5 and V is TRBV10-1; TRBD1 or TRBD2 may be the D gene (6 bases each). The germline V gene has CDR1 WNHNN and CDR2 SYGVQD (reference sequence). The CDR3 length is 16 residues. V was shortened by 5 bases and J by 0 bases, with 16 bases between the two germline ends. CDR3 in amino acids: CASSLGHGRYQETQYF. CDR3 nucleotides: TGCGCCAGCAGTCTGGGACATGGGAGGTACCAAGAGACCCAGTACTTC.

The chain carries TRBV6-2 or TRBV6-3 and TRBJ1-4; no reliable D call. Per germline, CDR1 MNHEY and CDR2 SVGEGT. The germline V and J ends were trimmed by 1 base and 3 bases, with 9 bases remaining between them. The CDR3 runs to 15 residues. In DNA, the CDR3 is TGTGCCAGCAGTTACTATGGGTCGGCTAATGAAAAACTGTTTTTT. Protein product: CASSYYGSANEKLFF.

This clone was detected a few times. V is TRBV7-9 and J is TRBJ1-2; 7 bases match TRBD1. The V gene end was trimmed by 11 bases and the J gene end by 8 bases; junction bases not matched to a gene: 8. The CDR3 is 11 residues long. Germline lookup yields CDR1 SEHNR and CDR2 FQNEAQ (reference sequence). This CDR3 is CAGDREKGYTF. DNA for the CDR3: TGTGCCGGCGACAGGGAGAAGGGCTACACCTTC.

CDR3 nucleotides: TGTGCCAGCAGTTTAGAGGATACGCAGTATTTT. Its translation: CASSLEDTQYF. The chain is built from TRBV28 and TRBJ2-3; no reliable D call. Germline V gives CDR1 MDHEN, CDR2 SYDVKM. The CDR3 consists of 11 residues. Trimming removed 2 bases at V and 6 bases at J, with 3 bases between.

CDR3 sequence (DNA): TGTGCCAGCAGCTTAGCGTGGGGGGCGCGTGAAAAACTGTTTTTT. Protein sequence: CASSLAWGAREKLFF. The chain couples TRBV7-8 to TRBJ1-4, with D possibly TRBD1 on 6 matching bases. Germline-derived CDR1 and CDR2 are SGHVS and FQNEAQ. The length of the CDR3 is 15 residues. Trimming took off 0 bases at V and 7 bases at J, with 12 bases between the two ends.

The chain is built from TRBV9 and TRBJ2-3, with D tentatively TRBD1 (6 bases). V lost 0 bases, J lost 3 bases, and 23 bases lay in between. The germline CDR1 and CDR2 sequences are SGDLS and YYNGEE. The CDR3 has 19 residues. CDR3 amino acids: CASSVVPAGVGSRTDTQYF. Written as DNA, the CDR3 is TGTGCCAGCAGCGTAGTCCCCGCAGGGGTAGGTTCTCGGACAGATACGCAGTATTTT.

This clone was found once. This chain connects TRBV2 to TRBJ2-1; D unclear. The CDR3 is made up of 11 amino acids. Trimming took 7 bases from V and 10 from J, leaving 11 bases between them. Germline V lookup: CDR1 SNHLY, CDR2 FYNNEI. The CDR3 loop reads CASTQQSEQFF. The CDR3 DNA reads as TGTGCCAGCACCCAACAGTCGGAGCAGTTCTTC. Based on the CDR3 plus reference TRBV2 and TRBJ2-1, the full variable domain is EPEVTQTPSHQVTQMGQEVILRCVPISNHLYFYWYRQILGQKVEFLVSFYNNEISEKSEIFDDQFSVERPDGSNFTLKIRSTKLEDSAMYFCASTQQSEQFFGPGTRLTVL.

J is TRBJ1-1 and V is TRBV6-2 or TRBV6-3; D is unclear. CDR1 is MNHEY, CDR2 SVGEGT, per germline. The CDR3 spans 14 residues. Trimming took 5 bases from V and 1 from J, leaving 11 bases between them. CDR3 sequence reads: CASSRVSGNTEAFF. CDR3 DNA: TGTGCCAGCAGTCGGGTCTCGGGGAACACTGAAGCTTTCTTT.